This entry lists 22 T cell receptor beta chains sequenced from one sample in a study of cytomegalovirus exposure and HLA in healthy donors. Primers included in the PCR were 60 Vbeta and 13 Jbeta primers. The protocol was immunoSEQ multiplex PCR, while the TCRdb copy is restricted to in-frame clones and leaves out a portion. The sample consists of approximately 200,000 clones, almost 80% of them appearing once. The sample comprised PBMCs. These receptors were taken from a man in his late teens or twenties in good health and CMV-seronegative.

The J gene is TRBJ1-4, the V gene TRBV11-3; 9 positions agree with TRBD1. From germline, CDR1 is SGHNT and CDR2 YENEEA. The trim removed 3 bases at V and 6 bases at J, leaving 2 bases unmatched. This CDR3 is 14 amino acids long. CDR3 DNA sequence: TGTGCCAGCAGCTTCAGGACAGGGGATGAAAAACTGTTTTTT. Amino acids: CASSFRTGDEKLFF.

A few counts support this clone. The rearrangement links TRBV30 to TRBJ1-3; D gene unclear. The CDR3 spans 14 residues. Trimming stripped 0 bases from V and 3 bases from J, with 9 bases between. The V gene's germline CDR1 is GTSNPN and CDR2 SVGIG (reference sequence). CDR3 protein: CAWSVQYSGNTIYF. The CDR3 DNA follows: TGTGCCTGGAGTGTACAATACAGTGGAAACACCATATATTTT.

The chain employs TRBV11-3 and TRBJ2-5; D is possibly TRBD1 (6 bases). Trimming took off 1 base at V and 5 bases at J, with 17 bases between the two ends. Germline V gene data show CDR1 as SGHNT and CDR2 as YENEEA. The CDR3 covers 16 residues. As DNA, the CDR3 is TGTGCCAGCAGCTTAGTCGGGTGGGGGCGCAGGGAGACCCAGTACTTC. Protein sequence: CASSLVGWGRRETQYF.

The table lists this clone with a count of one. The rearrangement links TRBV13 to TRBJ2-2; D may be TRBD1 (6 bases). Germline lookup yields CDR1 PRHDT and CDR2 FYEKMQ (reference sequence). Trimming left V 5 bases short and J 7 bases short, with 11 bases between. This CDR3 has 13 residues. The DNA for the CDR3 is TGTGCCAGCAGCAGCAGGGGTGGCGGGGAGCTGTTTTTT. Protein: CASSSRGGGELFF.

The chain has TRBV7-2 and TRBJ2-5; D gene uncertain. Per germline, CDR1 SGHTA and CDR2 FQGNSA. V lost 2 bases, J lost 5 bases, and 6 bases lay in between. CDR3 length equals 12 residues. The CDR3 sequence: CASSLSRETQYF. CDR3 bases: TGTGCCAGCAGCTTATCCCGGGAGACCCAGTACTTC.

V usage is TRBV7-8 and J usage is TRBJ2-5; possibly TRBD1 for D (5 bases). The CDR3 contains 14 residues. V gave up 5 bases and J gave up 3 bases, with 13 bases separating them. The germline gives CDR1 SGHVS, CDR2 FQNEAQ. CDR3 nucleotide sequence: TGTGCCAGCAGCCCAAACCAGGGCAAAGAGACCCAGTACTTC. Protein product: CASSPNQGKETQYF. The variable domain in full, with the rest retrieved from reference TRBV7-8 and TRBJ2-5, is GAGVSQSPRYKVAKRGQDVALRCDPISGHVSLFWYQQALGQGPEFLTYFQNEAQLDKSGLPSDRFFAERPEGSVSTLKIQRTQQEDSAVYLCASSPNQGKETQYFGPGTRLLVL.

The chain joins TRBV18 to TRBJ1-2; no definite D call. There are 16 residues in the CDR3. CDR1 KGHSH and CDR2 LQKENI come from the germline V gene. V dropped 2 bases and J dropped 1 base, with 14 bases sitting between them. CDR3 region: CASSPVSGSHNYGYTF. The CDR3 coding sequence is TGTGCCAGCTCACCAGTCTCGGGAAGCCATAACTATGGCTACACCTTC.

V usage is TRBV5-4 and J usage is TRBJ2-2, with a tentative D call TRBD2 (7 bases). V was clipped by 4 bases and J by 6 bases, with 19 bases between them. The CDR3 has 16 amino acids. Germline lookup yields CDR1 SGHNT and CDR2 YYREEE (reference sequence). DNA for the CDR3: TGTGCCAGCAGCCCCAAGGGGGGGGTGGAGGCCGGGGAGCTGTTTTTT. Protein: CASSPKGGVEAGELFF.

V gene TRBV2 combines with J gene TRBJ1-1; TRBD1 aligns across 9 bases. CDR3 size: 13 residues. V trimming: 8 bases; J trimming: 3 bases; junction bases outside the gene matches: 4. Germline CDR1 SNHLY, CDR2 FYNNEI. This CDR3 reads CASCRTGDTEAFF. The CDR3 DNA reads TGTGCCAGCTGCAGGACAGGGGACACTGAAGCTTTCTTT. Supplemented by reference TRBV2 and TRBJ1-1, the full variable domain reads EPEVTQTPSHQVTQMGQEVILRCVPISNHLYFYWYRQILGQKVEFLVSFYNNEISEKSEIFDDQFSVERPDGSNFTLKIRSTKLEDSAMYFCASCRTGDTEAFFGQGTRLTVV.

This chain connects TRBV5-1 to TRBJ1-1; possible D gene TRBD1, 6 bases. CDR1 and CDR2 from the germline V gene are SGHRS and YFSETQ. The CDR3 is made up of 15 amino acids. The V end lost 2 bases, the J end lost 3 bases, and 14 bases lay between the germline ends. The DNA for the CDR3 is TGCGCCAGCAGCTTACCATCAGGGGTGTACACTGAAGCTTTCTTT. Protein sequence: CASSLPSGVYTEAFF.

DNA of the CDR3: TGTGCCAGCAGCTTAGGTAGCCTGACACGGCGCGCGGGCAATGAGCAGTTCTTC. This sequence encodes CASSLGSLTRRAGNEQFF. The rearrangement uses TRBV11-2 and TRBJ2-1; a possible D gene is TRBD2 (5 bases). Germline CDR1 is SGHAT and CDR2 is FQNNGV. The length of the CDR3 is 18 residues. V lost 1 base, J lost 6 bases, and 22 bases lay in between.

The chain carries TRBV6-5 and TRBJ1-1, with 8 positions matching TRBD1. The CDR3 sequence is 14 residues long. V dropped 7 bases and J dropped 1; count of bases not matched to a gene: 5. Germline CDR1 MNHEY, CDR2 SVGAGI. DNA for the CDR3: TGTGCCAGCACTCCCGACAGGGGGAACACTGAAGCTTTCTTT. Translated, it gives CASTPDRGNTEAFF.

The rearrangement links TRBV18 to TRBJ2-7, with 8 bases lining up with TRBD1. The germline gives CDR1 KGHSH, CDR2 LQKENI. CDR3 length: 16 residues. The V gene end was trimmed by 3 bases and the J gene end by 0 bases; junction bases not matched to a gene: 7. CDR3 DNA sequence: TGTGCCAGCTCACCCCAAGACAGGGGACTCTCCTACGAGCAGTACTTC. Protein: CASSPQDRGLSYEQYF.

The chain is built from TRBV27 and TRBJ2-7, with D unresolved. Germline CDR1 reads MNHEY; CDR2 reads SMNVEV (reference sequence). V shed 3 bases and J shed 1 base, with 7 bases lying between them. This CDR3 contains 13 residues. The CDR3 DNA sequence: TGTGCCAGCAGTTTTAGTCCGTCCTACGAGCAGTACTTC. This translates into CASSFSPSYEQYF.

Only a few counts were recorded for this clone. The genes are TRBV7-2 and TRBJ2-7, with 16 bases fitting TRBD2. CDR1 and CDR2 from the germline V gene are SGHTA and FQGNSA. The CDR3 has 19 residues. V shed 1 base and J 6 bases; nucleotides not matched to a gene: 12. The CDR3 region is CASSLGPRGLAGGPGEQYF. As DNA, the CDR3 is TGTGCCAGCAGCTTAGGACCACGGGGACTAGCGGGGGGGCCTGGCGAGCAGTACTTC.

This chain connects TRBV29-1 to TRBJ2-1; 11 nucleotides agree with TRBD2. CDR1 is SQVTM, CDR2 ANQGSEA, per germline. Trimming at V came to 4 bases and at J to 8 bases, leaving 7 bases not matched to a gene. The CDR3 totals 14 residues. The CDR3, as DNA: TGCAGCGTTGTAGGTAGCGGGGGGGCCGATGAGCAGTTCTTC. As protein: CSVVGSGGADEQFF.

About this clone: Germline is not matched at one junction end, which may reflect a read error. The chain combines TRBV2 with TRBJ2-7; D not resolved. In germline, CDR1 is SNHLY, CDR2 FYNNEI. The CDR3 is 12 residues long. Here the CDR3 reads CASSEALYEQYF. CDR3 coding DNA: TGTGCCAGCAGCGAAGCACTCTACGAGCAGTACTTC.

This clone occurred a few times. This sequence joins TRBV9 and TRBJ2-1, with D unclear. The germline gives CDR1 SGDLS, CDR2 YYNGEE. V lost 6 bases and J lost 0, with 13 bases in between. The CDR3 has 15 amino acids. CDR3 residues: CASTPSSSSYNEQFF. CDR3 DNA: TGTGCCAGCACCCCAAGTTCCAGCTCCTACAATGAGCAGTTCTTC. Filled out from reference TRBV9 and TRBJ2-1, the complete variable domain reads DSGVTQTPKHLITATGQRVTLRCSPRSGDLSVYWYQQSLDQGLQFLIQYYNGEERAKGNILERFSAQQFPDLHSELNLSSLELGDSALYFCASTPSSSSYNEQFFGPGTRLTVL.

The rearrangement links TRBV11-2 to TRBJ1-3; TRBD1 aligns across 7 bases. Losses at the gene ends were 6 bases for V and 0 bases for J; bases not matched to a gene: 14. This CDR3 is 18 amino acids long. The germline V gene encodes CDR1 SGHAT and CDR2 FQNNGV. CDR3 nucleotides: TGTGCCAGCAGAGCAGAGGGGACAGCAGTATCCTCTGGAAACACCATATATTTT. Protein sequence: CASRAEGTAVSSGNTIYF.

The V call is TRBV19, the J call TRBJ1-4; the D is unclear. Looked up from germline, CDR1 is LNHDA and CDR2 is SQIVND (reference sequence). The V end was cut by 2 bases, the J end by 1 base, with 8 bases between. There are 15 residues in the CDR3. In DNA form, the CDR3 reads TGTGCCAGTAGTATATTAGGACTAACTAATGAAAAACTGTTTTTT. Translation gives CASSILGLTNEKLFF.

Points on this clone: In the same sample, other DNA sequences code for this CDR3. V is TRBV6-5 and J is TRBJ1-1; D not certain. Trimming took 4 bases from V and 1 from J, leaving 4 bases between them. CDR3 length equals 12 residues. Germline CDR1 is MNHEY and CDR2 is SVGAGI. As DNA, the CDR3 is TGTGCCAGCAGTTCCAGGAACACTGAAGCTTTCTTT. Residues: CASSSRNTEAFF.

The rearrangement links TRBV7-6 to TRBJ2-5, with a tentative D call TRBD2 (6 bases). The J call is uncertain, as TRBJ2-7 better fits the DNA end. The CDR3 is made up of 15 amino acids. The germline V gene encodes CDR1 SGHVS and CDR2 FNYEAQ. This CDR3 reads CASSPGAGLTYEQYF. The CDR3 bases are TGTGCCAGCAGTCCCGGGGCGGGGCTTACCTACGAGCAGTACTTC.